The 23 T cell receptor beta chains below were found in one sample sequenced in a study of read filtering for tumor transcriptome and immune sequencing. From 300 to 400 ng of RNA, a library with molecular barcoded alpha/delta and beta/gamma adaptors was made. Each CDR3 protein gets one entry after TCRdb re-called the reads with MiXCR. The profile shows around 35,000 distinct CDR3 sequences, roughly 15% of them singletons. Sample: a population of CD138-negative cells sorted from bone marrow. The origin of the receptors is a donor aged 40 or over with multiple myeloma.

At least ten counts were recorded for this clonotype. Here the CDR3 reads CSAVVPGLAGVGEQFF. CDR3 DNA sequence: TGCAGTGCTGTGGTACCGGGACTAGCGGGAGTTGGTGAGCAGTTCTTC. The chain employs TRBV20-1 and TRBJ2-1; 14 nucleotides agree with TRBD2. V lost 5 bases to trimming and J lost 9 bases; unmatched junction nucleotides: 12. Germline V gives CDR1 DFQATT, CDR2 SNEGSKA (reference sequence). The CDR3 spans 16 residues.

In this sample, this clonotype turned up many times. This sequence joins TRBV6-2 or TRBV6-3 and TRBJ2-1; possible D gene TRBD2, 6 bases. V lost 7 bases to trimming and J lost 1 base, with 14 bases between them. CDR1 and CDR2 (germline): MNHEY, SVGEGT. The CDR3 is made up of 15 amino acids. CDR3 DNA sequence: TGTGCCAGCACCCGCCGGGGGACTTCCTACAATGAGCAGTTCTTC. Protein: CASTRRGTSYNEQFF.

Many counts were recorded for this clonotype. V gene TRBV7-2 combines with J gene TRBJ2-3; perhaps TRBD2 as D (5 bases). V was trimmed by 3 bases and J by 6 bases, leaving 7 bases between them. In germline, CDR1 is SGHTA, CDR2 FQGNSA. CDR3 length equals 12 residues. In DNA form, the CDR3 reads TGTGCCAGCAGCTTCAGAGGGGATACGCAGTATTTT. Translating it yields CASSFRGDTQYF.

This clonotype has at least ten counts. V gene TRBV5-1 combines with J gene TRBJ2-1; the D is unclear. The germline CDR1 and CDR2 sequences are SGHRS and YFSETQ. Deletions cut 1 base from V and 0 bases from J, with 14 bases between. The CDR3 is made up of 17 amino acids. This CDR3 reads CASSLSGPMSSYNEQFF. In DNA, the CDR3 is TGCGCCAGCAGCTTGTCGGGCCCCATGAGCTCCTACAATGAGCAGTTCTTC.

This clonotype has at least ten counts. This chain joins TRBV7-2 and TRBJ2-6; no reliable D call. This CDR3 spans 15 amino acids. Germline V CDR1 and CDR2: SGHTA, FQGNSA. V shed 2 bases and J shed 4 bases, with 9 bases lying between them. CDR3 in DNA: TGTGCCAGCAGCTTACAGAATCTGGGGGCCAACGTCCTGACTTTC. Residues: CASSLQNLGANVLTF.

This clonotype has ten or more counts. This chain links TRBV4-1 with TRBJ2-7; D may be TRBD1 (6 bases). The CDR3 spans 16 residues. Germline lookup yields CDR1 MGHRA and CDR2 YSYEKL. Between the trimmed V and J ends, which lost 4 bases and 0 bases, there was a span of 16 bases. The CDR3 is CASSPRDTRNSYEQYF. The CDR3 nucleotides are TGCGCCAGCAGCCCACGGGACACCCGTAACTCCTACGAGCAGTACTTC.

There are many counts of this clonotype. The V call is TRBV20-1, the J call TRBJ2-3, with D possibly being TRBD2 (5 bases). This CDR3 spans 13 amino acids. CDR1 and CDR2 (germline): DFQATT, SNEGSKA (reference sequence). V was cut by 6 bases and J by 2 bases, with 12 bases left in between. CDR3 sequence: CSASSGYTDTQYF. For the CDR3, the DNA is TGCAGTGCCTCCAGCGGTTACACAGATACGCAGTATTTT.

Details on this clonotype: Since a far larger clone is one base different, this is likely a read error. The gene calls are TRBV7-2 and TRBJ2-1; weak D call: TRBD1 (5 bases). The CDR3 sequence is 16 residues long. Germline V gene sequence: CDR1 SGHTA, CDR2 FQGNSA. Trimming shortened V by 4 bases and J by 3 bases, and 16 bases separated the two germline ends. The CDR3 nucleotides are TGTGCCAGCAGCTCACAGGCCTGGGGTTACTACAATGAGCAGTTCTTC. Protein: CASSSQAWGYYNEQFF.

This clonotype appeared many times. V gene TRBV4-1 combines with J gene TRBJ1-1; D not resolved. Germline loops: CDR1 MGHRA, CDR2 YSYEKL. Trimming shortened V by 4 bases and J by 1 base, and 10 bases separated the two germline ends. This CDR3 has 14 residues. This CDR3 reads CASSRVLGNTEAFF. DNA for the CDR3: TGCGCCAGCAGCCGGGTGTTGGGGAACACTGAAGCTTTCTTT.

This clonotype was picked up many times. The chain couples TRBV5-1 to TRBJ2-2; D is undetermined. Germline V gene lookup returns CDR1 SGHRS and CDR2 YFSETQ. Trimming pared 0 bases from V and 5 bases from J, leaving 11 bases between. This CDR3 contains 15 residues. CDR3 loop: CASSLEYRGTGELFF. Written as DNA, the CDR3 is TGCGCCAGCAGCTTGGAATATCGTGGGACCGGGGAGCTGTTTTTT.

This clonotype has a count of ten or more. V is TRBV20-1 and J is TRBJ2-7; D is uncertain. This CDR3 comprises 15 residues. The germline V and J ends were trimmed by 4 bases and 0 bases, with 16 bases remaining between them. Germline CDR1 and CDR2: DFQATT and SNEGSKA (reference sequence). DNA of the CDR3: TGCAGTGCTACACTTCCTCAGGCGAGCTCCTACGAGCAGTACTTC. It encodes CSATLPQASSYEQYF.

This clonotype was seen only a few times. The V gene is TRBV5-4, the J gene TRBJ2-5; a possible D gene is TRBD1 (6 bases). Germline assignment: CDR1 SGHNT and CDR2 YYREEE (reference sequence). The CDR3 sequence is 14 residues long. Trimming removed 4 bases from V and 1 base from J, with 11 bases in between. In DNA form, the CDR3 reads TGTGCCAGCAGCCCCGGGACAACCCAAGAGACCCAGTACTTC. This translates into CASSPGTTQETQYF.

This clonotype has a handful of counts. The chain recombines TRBV4-2 with TRBJ1-5, with D hard to call. The V gene's germline CDR1 is LGHNA and CDR2 YNFKEQ. The CDR3 totals 13 residues. The V end lost 4 bases, the J end lost 7 bases, and 11 bases lay between the germline ends. CDR3 nucleotide sequence: TGTGCCAGCAGCCCTTTTCCGGGGCAGCCCCAGCATTTT. Its translation: CASSPFPGQPQHF.

To note about this clonotype: It may be a read error: a sequence one base away is much more abundant. The chain recombines TRBV6-2 or TRBV6-3 with TRBJ2-5; D unclear. Trimming removed 6 bases from V and 1 base from J, with 12 bases in between. The CDR3 contains 14 residues. Looked up from germline, CDR1 is MNHEY and CDR2 is SVGEGT. CDR3 nucleotides: TGTGCCAGCAGCACAATTGGCGGCCAAGAGACCCAGTACTTC. This gives the protein CASSTIGGQETQYF.

The table lists this clonotype with many counts. The CDR3 sequence: CSARDGGRTYEQYF. CDR3 DNA: TGCAGTGCTAGGGACGGGGGAAGGACCTACGAGCAGTACTTC. The chain combines TRBV20-1 with TRBJ2-7, with D perhaps TRBD2 (6 bases). Germline lookup yields CDR1 DFQATT and CDR2 SNEGSKA (reference sequence). Between the trimmed V and J ends, which lost 3 bases and 2 bases, there was a span of 14 bases. This CDR3 is built from 14 residues.

This clonotype was seen repeatedly, ten times or more. The chain joins TRBV5-4 to TRBJ2-1; a possible D gene is TRBD2 (6 bases). V was trimmed by 4 bases and J by 7 bases, leaving 21 bases between them. This CDR3 comprises 16 residues. Germline CDR1 reads SGHNT; CDR2 reads YYREEE (reference sequence). For the CDR3, the DNA is TGTGCCAGCAGCACGATTCTAGCGCCGAAGCGGAATGAGCAGTTCTTC. Translated: CASSTILAPKRNEQFF.

As for this clonotype: Possible read error: a much larger clone is one base away. V usage is TRBV20-1 and J usage is TRBJ2-5; TRBD2 is a possible D gene (5 bases). Trimming took 6 bases from V and 5 from J, leaving 16 bases between them. The germline gives CDR1 DFQATT, CDR2 SNEGSKA (reference sequence). The CDR3 spans 13 residues. CDR3 sequence (DNA): TGCAGTGCCAACGCCGGGGTTGGGGAGACCCAGTACTTC. It specifies CSANAGVGETQYF.

Ten or more counts support this clonotype. The CDR3: CSARDGAGNTEAFF. DNA of the CDR3: TGCAGTGCTAGAGATGGGGCAGGCAACACTGAAGCTTTCTTT. V gene TRBV20-1 combines with J gene TRBJ1-1, with D tentatively TRBD1 (5 bases). V lost 0 bases and J 2 bases, leaving 10 bases between the germline ends. This CDR3 contains 14 residues. Germline loops: CDR1 DFQATT, CDR2 SNEGSKA (reference sequence).

This clonotype was observed at least ten times. This rearrangement joins TRBV6-2 or TRBV6-3 to TRBJ2-1, with TRBD2 as a possible D gene (6 bases). The CDR3 spans 16 residues. V lost 4 bases and J lost 0, with 13 bases in between. Germline CDR1 MNHEY, CDR2 SVGEGT. CDR3 region: CASSSLAQSSYNEQFF. The CDR3 nucleotides read TGTGCCAGCAGTTCCCTAGCGCAGTCCTCCTACAATGAGCAGTTCTTC.

This clonotype came up many times. CDR3 in amino acids: CATRRSGNEKLFF. CDR3 DNA: TGTGCCACCCGGCGCTCGGGGAATGAAAAACTGTTTTTT. J is TRBJ1-4 and V is TRBV14; no clear D. Trimming removed 10 bases from V and 5 bases from J, with 14 bases in between. The CDR3 totals 13 residues. CDR1 and CDR2 from the germline V gene are SGHDN and FVKESK.

This clonotype was seen many times. The chain has TRBV20-1 and TRBJ1-1; possibly TRBD1 for D (5 bases). CDR3 length equals 12 residues. CDR1 and CDR2 from the germline V gene are DFQATT and SNEGSKA (reference sequence). V lost 1 base and J lost 6, with 9 bases in between. The CDR3 loop reads CSARAGLAEAFF. Written as DNA, the CDR3 is TGCAGTGCTAGAGCAGGGCTGGCTGAAGCTTTCTTT.

This clonotype was observed many times. The chain recombines TRBV5-1 with TRBJ1-1; 7 positions match TRBD1. The CDR3 is 12 amino acids. V was clipped by 4 bases and J by 7 bases; unmatched bases: 4. Germline CDR1 and CDR2: SGHRS and YFSETQ. CDR3 coding DNA: TGCGCCAGCAGCACCGGACAGGATGAAGCTTTCTTT. It yields the protein CASSTGQDEAFF.

This clonotype was observed at least ten times. This chain uses TRBV18 with TRBJ2-1, with TRBD2 matching 8 bases. The germline V gene encodes CDR1 KGHSH and CDR2 LQKENI. Trimming at V came to 4 bases and at J to 8 bases, leaving 4 bases not matched to a gene. The CDR3 loop spans 13 amino acids. In DNA, the CDR3 is TGTGCCAGCTCACTCCCAGCGGGAGATGAGCAGTTCTTC. Translated: CASSLPAGDEQFF.